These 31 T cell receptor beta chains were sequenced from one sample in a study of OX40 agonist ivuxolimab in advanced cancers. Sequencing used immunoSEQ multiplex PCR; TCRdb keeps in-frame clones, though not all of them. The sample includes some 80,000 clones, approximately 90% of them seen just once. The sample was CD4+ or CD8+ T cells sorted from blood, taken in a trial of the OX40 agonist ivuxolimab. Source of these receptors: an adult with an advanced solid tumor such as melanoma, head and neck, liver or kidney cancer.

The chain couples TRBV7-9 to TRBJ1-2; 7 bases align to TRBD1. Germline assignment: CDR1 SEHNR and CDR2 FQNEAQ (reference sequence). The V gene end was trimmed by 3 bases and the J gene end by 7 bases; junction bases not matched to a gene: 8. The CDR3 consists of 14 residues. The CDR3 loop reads CASSLTRGSGGYTF. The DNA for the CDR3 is TGTGCCAGCAGCTTGACCAGGGGGTCTGGTGGCTACACCTTC.

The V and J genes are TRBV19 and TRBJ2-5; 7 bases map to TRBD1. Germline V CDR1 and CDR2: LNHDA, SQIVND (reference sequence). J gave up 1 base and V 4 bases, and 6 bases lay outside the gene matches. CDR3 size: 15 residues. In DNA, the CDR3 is TGTGCCAGTAGTACCCACAGGGGTGGCCAAGAGACCCAGTACTTC. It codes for CASSTHRGGQETQYF.

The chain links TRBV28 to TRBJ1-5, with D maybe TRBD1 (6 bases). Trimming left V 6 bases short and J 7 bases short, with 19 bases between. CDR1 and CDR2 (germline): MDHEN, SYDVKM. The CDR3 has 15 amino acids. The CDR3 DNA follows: TGTGCCAGCAGAGACTCGGGACACGTAGTACAGCCCCAGCATTTT. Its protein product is CASRDSGHVVQPQHF.

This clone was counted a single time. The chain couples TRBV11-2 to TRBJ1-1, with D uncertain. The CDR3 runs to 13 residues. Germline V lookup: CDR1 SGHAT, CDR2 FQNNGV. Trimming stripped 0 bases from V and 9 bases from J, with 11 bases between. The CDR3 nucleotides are TGTGCCAGCAGCTTAGAGTCCTCGGGGAAAGCTTTCTTT. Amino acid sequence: CASSLESSGKAFF.

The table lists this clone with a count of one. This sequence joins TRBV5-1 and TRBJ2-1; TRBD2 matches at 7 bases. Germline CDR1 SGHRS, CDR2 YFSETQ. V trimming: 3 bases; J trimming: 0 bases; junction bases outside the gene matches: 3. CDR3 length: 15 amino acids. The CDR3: CASSSASGSYNEQFF. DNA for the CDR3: TGCGCCAGCAGCTCAGCTAGCGGCTCCTACAATGAGCAGTTCTTC.

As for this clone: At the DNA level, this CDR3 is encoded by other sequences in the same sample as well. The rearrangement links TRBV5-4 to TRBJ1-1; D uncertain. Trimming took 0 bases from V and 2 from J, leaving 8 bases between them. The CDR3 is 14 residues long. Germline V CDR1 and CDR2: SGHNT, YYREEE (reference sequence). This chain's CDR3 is CASSLAGGNTEAFF. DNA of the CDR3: TGTGCCAGCAGCTTGGCTGGAGGTAACACTGAAGCTTTCTTT.

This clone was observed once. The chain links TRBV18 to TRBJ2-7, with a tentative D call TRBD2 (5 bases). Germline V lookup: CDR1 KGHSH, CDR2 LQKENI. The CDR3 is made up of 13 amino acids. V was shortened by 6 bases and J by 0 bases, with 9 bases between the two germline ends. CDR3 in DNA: TGTGCCAGCTCCCCCGGGAACTCCTACGAGCAGTACTTC. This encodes CASSPGNSYEQYF.

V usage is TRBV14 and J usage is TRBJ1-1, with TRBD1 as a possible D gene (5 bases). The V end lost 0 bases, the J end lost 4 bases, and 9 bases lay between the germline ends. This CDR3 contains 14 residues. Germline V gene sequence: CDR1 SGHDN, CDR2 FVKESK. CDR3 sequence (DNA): TGTGCCAGCAGCCAAGAAATTCAGGGCACTGAAGCTTTCTTT. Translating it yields CASSQEIQGTEAFF.

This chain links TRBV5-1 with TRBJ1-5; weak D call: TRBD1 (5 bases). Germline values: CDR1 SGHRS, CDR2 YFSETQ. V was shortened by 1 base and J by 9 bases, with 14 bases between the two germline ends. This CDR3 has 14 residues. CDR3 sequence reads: CASSLSQFGGPQHF. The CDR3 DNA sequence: TGCGCCAGCAGCTTGAGCCAGTTTGGGGGGCCCCAGCATTTT.

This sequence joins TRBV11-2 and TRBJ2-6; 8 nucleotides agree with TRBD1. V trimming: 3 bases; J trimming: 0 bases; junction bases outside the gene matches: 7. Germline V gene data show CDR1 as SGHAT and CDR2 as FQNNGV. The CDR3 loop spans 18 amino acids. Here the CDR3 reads CASSFTGGPISGANVLTF. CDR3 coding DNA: TGTGCCAGCAGCTTTACAGGGGGGCCAATCTCTGGGGCCAACGTCCTGACTTTC. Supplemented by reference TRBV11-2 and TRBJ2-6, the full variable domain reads EAGVAQSPRYKIIEKRQSVAFWCNPISGHATLYWYQQILGQGPKLLIQFQNNGVVDDSQLPKDRFSAERLKGVDSTLKIQPAKLEDSAVYLCASSFTGGPISGANVLTFGAGSRLTVL.

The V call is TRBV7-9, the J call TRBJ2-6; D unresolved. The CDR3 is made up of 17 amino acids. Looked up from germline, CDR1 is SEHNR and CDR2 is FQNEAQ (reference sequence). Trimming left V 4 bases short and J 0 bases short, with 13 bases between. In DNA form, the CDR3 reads TGTGCCAGCAGCTCTGATCTCGTGAGCTCTGGGGCCAACGTCCTGACTTTC. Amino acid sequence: CASSSDLVSSGANVLTF.

CDR3 sequence: CAISESGLAGINEQFF. In DNA form, the CDR3 reads TGTGCCATCAGTGAGTCAGGACTAGCGGGGATCAATGAGCAGTTCTTC. This chain uses TRBV10-3 with TRBJ2-1, with TRBD2 matching over 12 bases. The trim removed 0 bases at V and 6 bases at J, leaving 3 bases unmatched. CDR3 length: 16 residues. Germline CDR1 reads ENHRY; CDR2 reads SYGVKD.

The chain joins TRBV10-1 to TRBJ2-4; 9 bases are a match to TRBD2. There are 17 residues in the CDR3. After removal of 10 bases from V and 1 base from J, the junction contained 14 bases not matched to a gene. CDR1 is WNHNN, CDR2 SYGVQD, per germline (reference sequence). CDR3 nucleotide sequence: TGCGCCACCGTCGAGGGTAGCGGGGGTTCGGCCAAAAACATTCAGTACTTC. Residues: CATVEGSGGSAKNIQYF.

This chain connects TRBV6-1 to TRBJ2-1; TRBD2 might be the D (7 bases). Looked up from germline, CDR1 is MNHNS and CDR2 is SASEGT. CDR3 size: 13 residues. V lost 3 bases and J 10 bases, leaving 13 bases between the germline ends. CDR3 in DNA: TGTGCCAGCAGTGAGGAGGGGGGACTAGAGCAGTTCTTC. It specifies CASSEEGGLEQFF.

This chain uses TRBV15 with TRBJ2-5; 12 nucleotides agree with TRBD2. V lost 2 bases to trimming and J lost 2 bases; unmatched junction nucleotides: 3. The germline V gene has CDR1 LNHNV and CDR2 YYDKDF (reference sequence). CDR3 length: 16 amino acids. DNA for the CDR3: TGTGCCACCAGCAGATCGACTAGCGGGGGACAAGAGACCCAGTACTTC. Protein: CATSRSTSGGQETQYF.

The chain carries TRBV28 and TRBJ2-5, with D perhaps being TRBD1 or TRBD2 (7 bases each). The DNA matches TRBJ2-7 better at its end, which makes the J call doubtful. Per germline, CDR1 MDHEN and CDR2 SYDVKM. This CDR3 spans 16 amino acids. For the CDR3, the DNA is TGTGCCAGCAGGAACGAGGGGGCGGGGGTTTCCTACGAGCAGTACTTC. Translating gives CASRNEGAGVSYEQYF.

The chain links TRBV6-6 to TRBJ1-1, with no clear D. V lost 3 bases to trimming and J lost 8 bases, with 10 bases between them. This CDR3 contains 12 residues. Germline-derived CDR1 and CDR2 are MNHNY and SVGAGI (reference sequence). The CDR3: CASSYERPEAFF. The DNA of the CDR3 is TGTGCCAGCAGTTATGAGCGGCCAGAAGCTTTCTTT.

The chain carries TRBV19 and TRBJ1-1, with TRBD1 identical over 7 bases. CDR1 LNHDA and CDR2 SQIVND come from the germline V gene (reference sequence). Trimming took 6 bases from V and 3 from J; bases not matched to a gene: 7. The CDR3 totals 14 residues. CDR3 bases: TGTGCCAGTAGGAAGGGGACAGCGTACACTGAAGCTTTCTTT. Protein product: CASRKGTAYTEAFF.

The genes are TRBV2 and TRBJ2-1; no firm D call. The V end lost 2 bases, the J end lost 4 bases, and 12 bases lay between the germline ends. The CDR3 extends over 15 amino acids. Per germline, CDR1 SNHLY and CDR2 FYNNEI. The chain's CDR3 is CASSETGSIYNEQFF. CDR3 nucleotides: TGTGCCAGCAGTGAAACGGGCTCGATATACAATGAGCAGTTCTTC.

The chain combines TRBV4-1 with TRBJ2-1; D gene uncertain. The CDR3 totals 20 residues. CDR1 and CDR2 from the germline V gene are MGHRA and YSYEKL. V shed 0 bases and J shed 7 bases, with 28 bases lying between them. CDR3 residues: CASSQDPLTLMPLAANEQFF. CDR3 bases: TGCGCCAGCAGCCAAGATCCCTTGACTCTAATGCCCCTTGCAGCGAATGAGCAGTTCTTC.

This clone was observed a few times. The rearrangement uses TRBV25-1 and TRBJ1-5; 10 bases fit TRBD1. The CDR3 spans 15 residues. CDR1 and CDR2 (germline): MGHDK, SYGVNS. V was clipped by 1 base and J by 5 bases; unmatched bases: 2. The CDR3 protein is CASSELGTGDQPQHF. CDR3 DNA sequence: TGTGCCAGCAGTGAATTGGGGACAGGGGATCAGCCCCAGCATTTT.

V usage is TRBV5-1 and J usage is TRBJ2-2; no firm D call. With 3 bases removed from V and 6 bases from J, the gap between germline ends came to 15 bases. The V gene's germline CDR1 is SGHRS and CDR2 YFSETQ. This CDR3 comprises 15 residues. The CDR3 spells CASSSYTSDAGELFF. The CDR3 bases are TGCGCCAGCAGCTCGTACACTTCGGACGCCGGGGAGCTGTTTTTT. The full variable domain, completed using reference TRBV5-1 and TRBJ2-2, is KAGVTQTPRYLIKTRGQQVTLSCSPISGHRSVSWYQQTPGQGLQFLFEYFSETQRNKGNFPGRFSGRQFSNSRSEMNVSTLELGDSALYLCASSSYTSDAGELFFGEGSRLTVL.

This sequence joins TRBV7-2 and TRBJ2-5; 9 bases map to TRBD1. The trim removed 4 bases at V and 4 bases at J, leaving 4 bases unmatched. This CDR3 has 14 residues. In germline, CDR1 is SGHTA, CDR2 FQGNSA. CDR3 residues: CASSSNRGRETQYF. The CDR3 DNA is TGTGCCAGCAGCTCGAACAGGGGGCGAGAGACCCAGTACTTC.

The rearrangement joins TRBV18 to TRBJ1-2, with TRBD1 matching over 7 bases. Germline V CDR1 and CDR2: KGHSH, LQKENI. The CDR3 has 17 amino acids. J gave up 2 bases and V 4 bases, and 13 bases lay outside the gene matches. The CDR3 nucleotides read TGTGCCAGCTCACTCTTACATACGGGACAGACAAACTATGGCTACACCTTC. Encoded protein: CASSLLHTGQTNYGYTF.

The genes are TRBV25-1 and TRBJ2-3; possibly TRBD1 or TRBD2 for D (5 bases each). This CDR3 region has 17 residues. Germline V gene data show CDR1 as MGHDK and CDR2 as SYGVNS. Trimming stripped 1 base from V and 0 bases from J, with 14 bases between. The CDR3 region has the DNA TGTGCCAGCAGTGAATGGGGCATCGGGATAAGCACAGATACGCAGTATTTT. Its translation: CASSEWGIGISTDTQYF.

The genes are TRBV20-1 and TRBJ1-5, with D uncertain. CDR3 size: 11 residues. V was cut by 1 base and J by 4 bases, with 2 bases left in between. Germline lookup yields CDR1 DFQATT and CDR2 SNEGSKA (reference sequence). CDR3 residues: CSARGNQPQHF. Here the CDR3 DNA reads TGCAGTGCTAGAGGGAATCAGCCCCAGCATTTT.

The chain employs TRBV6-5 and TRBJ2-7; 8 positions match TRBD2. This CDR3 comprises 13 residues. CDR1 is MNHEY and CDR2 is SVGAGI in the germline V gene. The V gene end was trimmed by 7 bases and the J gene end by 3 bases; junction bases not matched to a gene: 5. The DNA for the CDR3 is TGTGCCAGCACCGGGGGGGGGCTCTACGAGCAGTACTTC. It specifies CASTGGGLYEQYF.

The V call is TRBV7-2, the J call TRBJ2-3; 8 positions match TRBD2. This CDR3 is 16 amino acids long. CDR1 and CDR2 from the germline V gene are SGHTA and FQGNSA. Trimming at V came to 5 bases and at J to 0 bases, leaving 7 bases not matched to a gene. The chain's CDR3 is CASSPRSGGSTDTQYF. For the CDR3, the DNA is TGTGCCAGCAGCCCTCGGAGCGGGGGAAGCACAGATACGCAGTATTTT.

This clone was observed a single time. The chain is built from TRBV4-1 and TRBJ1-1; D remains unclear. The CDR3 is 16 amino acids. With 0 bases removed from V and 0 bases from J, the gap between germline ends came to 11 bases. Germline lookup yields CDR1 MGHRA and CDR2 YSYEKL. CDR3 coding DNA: TGCGCCAGCAGCCAAGATAAGTGGAGGGTGAACACTGAAGCTTTCTTT. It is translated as CASSQDKWRVNTEAFF.

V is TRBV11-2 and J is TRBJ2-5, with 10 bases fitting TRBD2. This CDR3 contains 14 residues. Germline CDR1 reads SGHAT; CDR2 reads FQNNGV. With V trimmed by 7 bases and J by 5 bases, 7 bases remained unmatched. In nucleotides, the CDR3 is TGTGCCAGCACCTTTACTAGCGGGGCGGAGACCCAGTACTTC. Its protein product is CASTFTSGAETQYF.

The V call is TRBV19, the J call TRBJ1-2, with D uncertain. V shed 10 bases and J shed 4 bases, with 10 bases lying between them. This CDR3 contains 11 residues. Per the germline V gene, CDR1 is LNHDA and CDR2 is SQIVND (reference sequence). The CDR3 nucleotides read TGTGCCACAGCCCGGGGCTATGGCTACACCTTC. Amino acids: CATARGYGYTF.